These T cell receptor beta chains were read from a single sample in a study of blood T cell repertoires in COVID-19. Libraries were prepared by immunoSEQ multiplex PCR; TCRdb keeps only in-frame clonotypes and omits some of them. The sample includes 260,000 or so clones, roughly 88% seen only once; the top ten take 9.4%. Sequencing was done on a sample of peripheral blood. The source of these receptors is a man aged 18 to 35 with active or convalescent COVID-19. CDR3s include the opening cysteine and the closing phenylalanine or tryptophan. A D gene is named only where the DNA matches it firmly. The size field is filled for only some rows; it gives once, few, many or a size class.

CASGGGDTDTQYF TGTGCCAGTGGCGGGGGGGACACAGATACGCAGTATTTT TRBJ2-3 once TRBV9 TRBD2 13
CASGSLPGNDRKKNTGELFF TGTGCTAGTGGTTCGCTTCCCGGGAACGACCGCAAAAAGAACACCGGGGAGCTGTTTTTT TRBJ2-2 - TRBV12-5 - 20
CASSSAGTGGEQPQHF TGTGCCAGCAGCTCAGCCGGGACAGGGGGCGAGCAGCCCCAGCATTTT TRBJ1-5 once TRBV7-2 TRBD1 16
CASSQSPTNEQFF TGTGCCAGCAGCCAAAGCCCTACCAATGAGCAGTTCTTC TRBJ2-1 once TRBV5-6 - 13
CASSPREGPSYEQYF TGTGCCAGCAGCCCCAGGGAGGGCCCCAGCTACGAGCAGTACTTC TRBJ2-7 - TRBV3-1/TRBV3-2 TRBD2 15
CASSTRTEPNEKLFF TGTGCCAGCAGCACAAGGACAGAGCCTAATGAAAAACTGTTTTTT TRBJ1-4 - TRBV5-4 - 15
CSVEGCGGAFANEQFF TGCAGCGTTGAAGGTTGCGGGGGGGCTTTTGCCAATGAGCAGTTCTTC TRBJ2-1 - TRBV29-1 TRBD2 16
CASSLAPKQVVDEKLFF TGTGCCAGCAGCTTAGCCCCCAAACAGGTTGTGGATGAAAAACTGTTTTTT TRBJ1-4 - TRBV11-2 - 17
CASRQTNYEQYF TGTGCCAGCAGGCAGACTAACTACGAGCAGTACTTC TRBJ2-7 - TRBV6-5 - 12
CASSLGTGENQPQHF TGTGCCAGCAGCCTAGGGACAGGGGAAAATCAGCCCCAGCATTTT TRBJ1-5 - TRBV7-9 TRBD1 15
CASSVGGGGAYNEQFF TGTGCCAGCAGCGTAGGAGGCGGGGGGGCCTACAATGAGCAGTTCTTC TRBJ2-1 - TRBV9 TRBD2 16
CATLFNTEAFF TGTGCCACCTTGTTCAACACTGAAGCTTTCTTT TRBJ1-1 - TRBV6-5 - 11
CASSPLTGASGGYTF TGTGCCAGCAGTCCACTGACAGGGGCCAGCGGTGGCTACACCTTC TRBJ1-2 - TRBV6-5 TRBD1 15
CASSPGIATLQETQYF TGTGCCAGCAGCCCGGGGATAGCGACACTCCAAGAGACCCAGTACTTC TRBJ2-5 - TRBV3-1/TRBV3-2 - 16
CASSGHLGGSSYNEQFF TGTGCCAGCAGTGGCCATCTTGGCGGAAGCTCCTACAATGAGCAGTTCTTC TRBJ2-1 - TRBV27 - 17
CASSPYRVTGELFF TGTGCCAGCAGCCCCTACAGGGTTACCGGGGAGCTGTTTTTT TRBJ2-2 - TRBV14 - 14
CAWSVVLCRGESNQPQHF TGTGCCTGGAGTGTAGTCCTTTGTCGGGGTGAAAGCAATCAGCCCCAGCATTTT TRBJ1-5 - TRBV30 - 18
CASSSPSTSRSTDTQYF TGTGCCAGCAGCTCCCCCTCGACTAGCCGGAGCACAGATACGCAGTATTTT TRBJ2-3 - TRBV7-2 TRBD2 17
CASSPGQGLISTDTQYF TGTGCCAGCAGCCCCGGACAGGGCCTAATAAGCACAGATACGCAGTATTTT TRBJ2-3 - TRBV3-1/TRBV3-2 TRBD1 17
CASRTGSYGYTF TGTGCCAGCCGTACAGGGAGCTATGGCTACACCTTC TRBJ1-2 - TRBV27 - 12
CASSLGQGHRQETQYF TGTGCCAGCAGTCTGGGACAGGGTCATAGACAAGAGACCCAGTACTTC TRBJ2-5 - TRBV27 TRBD1 16
CASSLRQGGRAFF TGTGCCAGCAGTCTACGACAGGGAGGCCGAGCTTTCTTT TRBJ1-1 many TRBV6-5 TRBD1 13
CASSLYLRSNEKLFF TGTGCCAGCAGCTTATATTTGAGATCTAATGAAAAACTGTTTTTT TRBJ1-4 few TRBV7-9 - 15
CASKDGQGPGNTIYF TGTGCCAGCAAGGACGGACAGGGGCCTGGAAACACCATATATTTT TRBJ1-3 - TRBV6-5 TRBD1 15
CASSLRGLYEQYF TGTGCCAGCAGCCTCAGGGGGTTGTACGAGCAGTACTTC TRBJ2-7 - TRBV7-8 TRBD1 13
CASSSGGPENNEQFF TGTGCCAGCAGCTCGGGGGGCCCCGAGAACAATGAGCAGTTCTTC TRBJ2-1 - TRBV11-3 - 15
CASSSNGRSPLHF TGTGCCAGCAGCTCGAATGGGCGCTCACCCCTCCACTTT TRBJ1-6 once TRBV7-6 - 13
CASSPGQAPNYGYTF TGTGCCAGCAGCCCGGGACAGGCGCCCAACTATGGCTACACCTTC TRBJ1-2 - TRBV3-1/TRBV3-2 TRBD1 15
CASSYSRQVSSYEQYF TGTGCCAGCAGTTACTCTCGACAGGTCAGCTCCTACGAGCAGTACTTC TRBJ2-7 - TRBV6-2/TRBV6-3 - 16
CASSLGLAADTQYF TGTGCCAGCAGCTTAGGTCTAGCCGCAGATACGCAGTATTTT TRBJ2-3 - TRBV5-4 - 14
CASSLSAGMNTEAFF TGCGCCAGCAGCTTGTCCGCAGGGATGAACACTGAAGCTTTCTTT TRBJ1-1 - TRBV5-1 - 15
CASSVGLEGADTQYF TGTGCCAGCAGCGTAGGACTAGAAGGGGCAGATACGCAGTATTTT TRBJ2-3 - TRBV9 - 15
CASSLREGQGGYTF TGTGCCAGCAGCCTCCGGGAGGGGCAGGGTGGCTACACCTTC TRBJ1-2 once TRBV5-5 - 14